Following are 26 T cell receptor beta chains from one sample sequenced in a study of T-cell memory formation after mild COVID-19. TCRdb redid the calling of the 5' RACE reads with MiXCR, one entry per CDR3 protein. The sample consists of more than 400,000 distinct CDR3 sequences, around a sixth of them appearing once. Sequencing was performed on PBMCs or a T cell subset sorted from them (not recorded which). The receptors were gathered from an adult woman who had mild COVID-19 (a few samples of this study predate the infection). Cell type and time point are not known.

The gene calls are TRBV27 and TRBJ2-7, with D hard to call. Germline assignment: CDR1 MNHEY and CDR2 SMNVEV (reference sequence). The V end was cut by 1 base, the J end by 4 bases, with 8 bases between. The CDR3 is 13 residues long. CDR3 nucleotides: TGTGCCAGCAGTTTATTCCCCACTTACGAGCAGTACTTC. It translates to CASSLFPTYEQYF.

This clonotype has a count of ten or more. The rearrangement uses TRBV5-1 and TRBJ2-5; D tentatively reads TRBD1 or TRBD2 (6 bases each). The V gene lost 2 bases and the J gene lost 4 bases, with 15 bases spanning the gap. The CDR3 loop spans 15 amino acids. Germline lookup yields CDR1 SGHRS and CDR2 YFSETQ. CDR3 DNA: TGCGCCAGCAGCTTTACGGGGGCCCGCGGAGAGACCCAGTACTTC. Translation: CASSFTGARGETQYF.

This clonotype appeared a few times. The chain combines TRBV12-3 or TRBV12-4 with TRBJ1-2; D may be TRBD1 (5 bases). The CDR3 extends over 12 amino acids. V was clipped by 8 bases and J by 7 bases, with 14 bases between them. The CDR3 DNA is TGTGCCAGCGCGATAGGGGAGGGTGGCTACACCTTC. It specifies CASAIGEGGYTF.

This clonotype was observed a handful of times. V is TRBV20-1 and J is TRBJ2-5; no definite D call. This CDR3 has 13 residues. Germline V gives CDR1 DFQATT, CDR2 SNEGSKA (reference sequence). The V end lost 1 base, the J end lost 2 bases, and 8 bases lay between the germline ends. The DNA of the CDR3 is TGCAGTGCTAGAGTCAACTTTCAAGAGACCCAGTACTTC. This encodes CSARVNFQETQYF.

The chain uses TRBV5-1 and TRBJ1-5; weak D call: TRBD1 (6 bases). V was shortened by 4 bases and J by 4 bases, with 9 bases between the two germline ends. The CDR3 is 13 residues long. Germline V gene data show CDR1 as SGHRS and CDR2 as YFSETQ. The DNA of the CDR3 is TGCGCCAGCAGCGCCGGGACAAATCAGCCCCAGCATTTT. Protein: CASSAGTNQPQHF.

The genes are TRBV12-3 or TRBV12-4 and TRBJ1-2, with 8 bases identical to TRBD1. V was pared by 6 bases and J by 6 bases, with 9 bases of the junction left unmatched. The CDR3 sequence is 14 residues long. The CDR3 is CASSRVAGGDGYTF. The CDR3 DNA sequence: TGTGCCAGCAGCCGCGTCGCAGGGGGCGATGGCTACACCTTC.

Only a few counts were recorded for this clonotype. This rearrangement joins TRBV24-1 to TRBJ2-2, with D possibly matching TRBD2 (5 bases). The CDR3 is 10 amino acids. V dropped 12 bases and J dropped 6 bases, with 7 bases sitting between them. Germline CDR1 reads KGHDR; CDR2 reads SFDVKD. CDR3: CAVGAGELFF. The CDR3 DNA follows: TGTGCCGTCGGGGCCGGGGAGCTGTTTTTT.

The chain recombines TRBV7-8 with TRBJ1-5, with a weak D call TRBD1 (6 bases). This CDR3 comprises 16 residues. V was clipped by 5 bases and J by 6 bases, with 20 bases between them. CDR1 and CDR2 from the germline V gene are SGHVS and FQNEAQ. The CDR3 loop reads CASSPIGQFSLQPQHF. In DNA form, the CDR3 reads TGTGCCAGCAGCCCAATAGGACAGTTTTCTCTTCAGCCCCAGCATTTT.

This clonotype was detected a few times. The V call is TRBV5-1, the J call TRBJ2-3; unclear D gene. This CDR3 is 15 amino acids long. Trimming removed 0 bases at V and 1 base at J, with 9 bases between. Germline CDR1 and CDR2: SGHRS and YFSETQ. Written as DNA, the CDR3 is TGCGCCAGCAGCTTGGGGCCCGCTCGCACAGATACGCAGTATTTT. This gives the protein CASSLGPARTDTQYF.

A few counts support this clonotype. J is TRBJ1-5 and V is TRBV2, with D perhaps TRBD1 (5 bases). CDR3 length equals 12 residues. From germline, CDR1 is SNHLY and CDR2 FYNNEI. Trimming pared 5 bases from V and 9 bases from J, leaving 11 bases between. CDR3 bases: TGTGCCAGCAGTTCCACAGGCGGGCCCCAGCATTTT. It encodes CASSSTGGPQHF.

The table lists this clonotype with many counts. The chain is built from TRBV6-5 and TRBJ2-1, with 13 bases aligning to TRBD2. The V gene's germline CDR1 is MNHEY and CDR2 SVGAGI. The CDR3 spans 14 residues. V gave up 5 bases and J gave up 6 bases; unmatched junction bases: 1. CDR3 nucleotides: TGTGCCAGCAGTGGACTAGCGGGGGTCAATGAGCAGTTCTTC. Its protein product is CASSGLAGVNEQFF.

The genes are TRBV18 and TRBJ1-3; D is possibly TRBD1 (6 bases). V gave up 2 bases and J gave up 1 base, with 6 bases separating them. The CDR3 extends over 14 amino acids. Germline V CDR1 and CDR2: KGHSH, LQKENI. CDR3 nucleotide sequence: TGTGCCAGCTCACCAGGACAGTCTGGAAACACCATATATTTT. It yields the protein CASSPGQSGNTIYF.

This clonotype came up a few times. This chain links TRBV12-3 or TRBV12-4 with TRBJ2-1; 8 bases match TRBD2. Unmatched junction bases numbered 8, after V lost 3 bases and J lost 7 bases. The CDR3 loop spans 15 amino acids. The CDR3 sequence is CASSFTGGGTNEQFF. DNA for the CDR3: TGTGCCAGCAGTTTCACCGGCGGGGGGACTAATGAGCAGTTCTTC.

This clonotype has only a few counts. J is TRBJ1-4 and V is TRBV29-1, with TRBD1 as a possible D gene (5 bases). CDR1 SQVTM and CDR2 ANQGSEA come from the germline V gene. The V gene lost 2 bases and the J gene lost 4 bases, with 8 bases spanning the gap. The CDR3 consists of 13 residues. The CDR3 loop is CSVECQGNEKLFF. The CDR3 nucleotides are TGCAGCGTTGAATGCCAGGGTAATGAAAAACTGTTTTTT.

The V and J genes are TRBV6-5 and TRBJ1-4; 7 positions match TRBD1. Germline lookup yields CDR1 MNHEY and CDR2 SVGAGI. The CDR3 has 14 residues. Unmatched junction bases numbered 7, after V lost 7 bases and J lost 5 bases. The CDR3: CASTNPGQNEKLFF. The CDR3 nucleotides read TGTGCCAGCACCAACCCGGGACAGAATGAAAAACTGTTTTTT.

The genes are TRBV5-1 and TRBJ2-1; 8 bases map to TRBD2. V shed 5 bases, J shed 0 bases, and the junction held 4 bases outside the gene matches. The CDR3 is 15 amino acids. The germline CDR1 and CDR2 sequences are SGHRS and YFSETQ. This CDR3 reads CASSSAGVSYNEQFF. CDR3 sequence (DNA): TGCGCCAGCAGTTCAGCGGGAGTCTCCTACAATGAGCAGTTCTTC. Full variable domain (missing parts from reference TRBV5-1 and TRBJ2-1): KAGVTQTPRYLIKTRGQQVTLSCSPISGHRSVSWYQQTPGQGLQFLFEYFSETQRNKGNFPGRFSGRQFSNSRSEMNVSTLELGDSALYLCASSSAGVSYNEQFFGPGTRLTVL.

There are many counts of this clonotype. The chain has TRBV12-3 or TRBV12-4 and TRBJ2-2; D gene uncertain. Trimming removed 3 bases from V and 7 bases from J, with 6 bases in between. The CDR3 runs to 12 residues. CDR3 sequence (DNA): TGTGCCAGCAGTTTTAATCTCGGGGAGCTGTTTTTT. It translates to CASSFNLGELFF.

The chain recombines TRBV12-3 or TRBV12-4 with TRBJ2-3, with D tentatively TRBD1 (5 bases). Trimming removed 7 bases from V and 2 bases from J, with 16 bases in between. This CDR3 spans 15 amino acids. The DNA for the CDR3 is TGTGCCAGCAACATGCTAGACAGTCCCACAGATACGCAGTATTTT. It specifies CASNMLDSPTDTQYF.

This sequence joins TRBV27 and TRBJ2-7; 9 nucleotides align to TRBD2. Per germline, CDR1 MNHEY and CDR2 SMNVEV (reference sequence). Trimming removed 2 bases from V and 2 bases from J; junction bases left unmatched: 1. The CDR3 is 14 amino acids. CDR3 DNA sequence: TGTGCCAGCAGTTTAGGGACTAGCCCCTACGAGCAGTACTTC. Amino acids: CASSLGTSPYEQYF.

The chain is built from TRBV29-1 and TRBJ2-2, with D unclear. Germline CDR1 is SQVTM and CDR2 is ANQGSEA. The V end lost 7 bases, the J end lost 5 bases, and 17 bases lay between the germline ends. The CDR3 contains 14 residues. CDR3 nucleotide sequence: TGCAGCGCTACTCCAACTACGGCGACCGGGGAGCTGTTTTTT. Translating it yields CSATPTTATGELFF.

This clonotype has more than one count but fewer than ten. The chain joins TRBV24-1 to TRBJ2-1; D unresolved. The V gene's germline CDR1 is KGHDR and CDR2 SFDVKD. With 5 bases removed from V and 8 bases from J, the gap between germline ends came to 6 bases. This CDR3 contains 11 residues. The CDR3 reads CATSVYDEQFF. DNA of the CDR3: TGTGCCACCAGTGTTTATGATGAGCAGTTCTTC.

The V and J genes are TRBV19 and TRBJ2-2; 11 bases are shared with TRBD2. Looked up from germline, CDR1 is LNHDA and CDR2 is SQIVND (reference sequence). The V and J ends lost 8 bases and 2 bases, in that order; junction bases with no gene match: 4. This CDR3 spans 15 amino acids. The CDR3 region is CASVLAGGNTGELFF. The CDR3 DNA follows: TGTGCCAGTGTTCTAGCGGGAGGTAACACCGGGGAGCTGTTTTTT.

The V gene is TRBV7-6, the J gene TRBJ2-2; 11 nucleotides align to TRBD2. The CDR3 covers 16 residues. V shed 7 bases, J shed 1 base, and the junction held 5 bases outside the gene matches. CDR1 SGHVS and CDR2 FNYEAQ come from the germline V gene. This CDR3 reads CASTQLAGVNTGELFF. Written as DNA, the CDR3 is TGTGCCAGCACCCAACTAGCGGGGGTGAACACCGGGGAGCTGTTTTTT.

The rearrangement uses TRBV12-3 or TRBV12-4 and TRBJ2-7; 7 bases match TRBD1. This CDR3 comprises 12 residues. Trimming took 6 bases from V and 6 from J; bases not matched to a gene: 5. The CDR3 loop is CASSEGGGEQYF. In DNA form, the CDR3 reads TGTGCCAGCAGCGAAGGGGGCGGCGAGCAGTACTTC.

This clonotype has more than one count but fewer than ten. The V and J genes are TRBV13 and TRBJ2-7; no clear D. The CDR3 length is 12 residues. The V end lost 5 bases, the J end lost 6 bases, and 11 bases lay between the germline ends. The germline V gene encodes CDR1 PRHDT and CDR2 FYEKMQ (reference sequence). CDR3 protein: CASSGVSREQYF. As DNA, the CDR3 is TGTGCCAGCAGCGGTGTAAGTCGCGAGCAGTACTTC. The full variable domain, in which reference TRBV13 and TRBJ2-7 provide the parts outside the CDR3, is AAGVIQSPRHLIKEKRETATLKCYPIPRHDTVYWYQQGPGQDPQFLISFYEKMQSDKGSIPDRFSAQQFSDYHSELNMSSLELGDSALYFCASSGVSREQYFGPGTRLTVT.

This clonotype has only a few counts. The chain joins TRBV5-6 to TRBJ1-4; D uncertain. Trimming stripped 1 base from V and 8 bases from J, with 15 bases between. Germline V gene lookup returns CDR1 SGHDT and CDR2 YYEEEE. This CDR3 is built from 15 residues. The DNA of the CDR3 is TGTGCCAGCAGCTTGCCCGGTCCCATGAGGGAAAAACTGTTTTTT. Protein: CASSLPGPMREKLFF. Using reference TRBV5-6 and TRBJ1-4 for the parts outside the CDR3, the full variable domain is DAGVTQSPTHLIKTRGQQVTLRCSPKSGHDTVSWYQQALGQGPQFIFQYYEEEERQRGNFPDRFSGHQFPNYSSELNVNALLLGDSALYLCASSLPGPMREKLFFGSGTQLSVL.